This TCR beta chain was profiled in a study of radiation and T cells in renal cell carcinoma. Here immunoSEQ multiplex PCR was the method, and the copy in TCRdb shows in-frame clones only, minus some. The sample lists roughly 23,000 clones, around 46% occurring once. Treatment denoted: 15 Gy SBRT to primary tumor, nephrectomy 4 weeks later. CDR1 is LNHDA, CDR2 SQIVND, per germline (reference sequence). The V and J ends lost 5 bases and 0 bases respectively, with 14 bases between them. This CDR3 has 15 amino acids. Notes on the study in general: In blood, top tumor clones expanded by 2 weeks, shrinking by 4. Compared with controls, irradiated tumors had more, larger dominant CDR3 motifs. Only small tumor regions of roughly 1 g were sampled.

Concerning this clone itself: Its antigen is still unknown.

Specimen: tumor tissue, collected from a patient whose treatment included radiotherapy and nephrectomy. The gene calls are TRBV19 and TRBJ2-7; weak D call: TRBD2 (6 bases). The origin of this receptor is a woman aged 50 to 60 with renal cell carcinoma. CDR3 DNA: TGTGCCAGTAGTCCTTCCGGGGGAAGCTCCTACGAGCAGTACTTC. Translation gives CASSPSGGSSYEQYF.